The 12 T cell receptor beta chains below come from one sample, sequenced in a study of shared clonotypes between healthy human individuals. Measured with immunoSEQ multiplex PCR; TCRdb has only the in-frame clones, and not every one. The data show roughly 1,800,000 clones, about 94% seen once. CD45RO-negative, CCR7-positively selected cells formed the naive CD8 fraction, excluding terminally differentiated effector memory CD45RA+ cells. Specimen: naive CD8+ T cells sorted from blood. The receptors were sampled from a man younger than 35 in good health.

The table lists this clone with a few counts. Within the sample, other DNA sequences also encode this same CDR3. The chain uses TRBV11-2 and TRBJ2-7, with 9 bases matching TRBD1. This CDR3 contains 13 residues. CDR1 is SGHAT, CDR2 FQNNGV, per germline. The ends lost 4 bases at V and 3 bases at J; junction bases unmatched: 1. The CDR3 sequence is CASSWDRDYEQYF. CDR3 DNA: TGTGCCAGCAGCTGGGACAGGGACTACGAGCAGTACTTC.

J is TRBJ2-1 and V is TRBV7-9; 11 bases match TRBD2. Germline trimming cut 4 bases from V and 3 bases from J; bases unmatched to any gene: 8. This CDR3 is 17 amino acids long. CDR1 is SEHNR, CDR2 FQNEAQ, per germline (reference sequence). CDR3 amino acids: CASSSTTSGSRYNEQFF. CDR3 coding DNA: TGTGCCAGCAGCTCCACTACTAGCGGGAGCCGCTACAATGAGCAGTTCTTC.

Only one count was recorded for this clone. The V call is TRBV4-1, the J call TRBJ2-7, with a possible D match to TRBD1 (6 bases). V lost 5 bases and J 2 bases, leaving 16 bases between the germline ends. CDR1 is MGHRA and CDR2 is YSYEKL in the germline V gene. The CDR3 covers 15 residues. Written as DNA, the CDR3 is TGCGCCAGCAGCTACATAGGTAACAGGGCCTACGAGCAGTACTTC. This encodes CASSYIGNRAYEQYF.

This chain links TRBV4-1 with TRBJ2-2, with 8 positions matching TRBD1. The junction had 6 bases not matched to a gene; V was cut back by 0 bases and J by 6 bases. This CDR3 is 16 amino acids long. CDR1 and CDR2 (germline): MGHRA, YSYEKL. Here the CDR3 reads CASSQDRTGMAGELFF. CDR3 bases: TGCGCCAGCAGCCAAGACCGGACAGGGATGGCCGGGGAGCTGTTTTTT.

The chain joins TRBV5-4 to TRBJ2-4; perhaps TRBD1 as D (5 bases). The length of the CDR3 is 14 residues. V shed 3 bases and J shed 5 bases, with 12 bases lying between them. Germline V gives CDR1 SGHNT, CDR2 YYREEE (reference sequence). DNA for the CDR3: TGTGCCAGCAGCTACCAGGGAATGGAAAACATTCAGTACTTC. This gives the protein CASSYQGMENIQYF.

The chain recombines TRBV19 with TRBJ1-4; 8 nucleotides line up with TRBD1. The CDR3 contains 16 residues. Trimming cost V 7 bases and J 7 bases; bases outside gene matches: 14. Germline loops: CDR1 LNHDA, CDR2 SQIVND (reference sequence). The CDR3 region has the DNA TGTGCCAGTACCTCGACTGACTCCGGGACAGGTGAAAAACTGTTTTTT. This translates into CASTSTDSGTGEKLFF.

The chain is built from TRBV28 and TRBJ1-2; 10 bases map to TRBD1. V trimming: 7 bases; J trimming: 8 bases; junction bases outside the gene matches: 19. CDR1 MDHEN and CDR2 SYDVKM come from the germline V gene. The CDR3 sequence is 17 residues long. For the CDR3, the DNA is TGTGCCAGCACCTCGGAGATACTCCGGGACAGGGGTGAAGGCTACACCTTC. As protein: CASTSEILRDRGEGYTF.

The V call is TRBV6-6, the J call TRBJ2-5, with unresolved D. Trimming took off 4 bases at V and 1 base at J, with 7 bases between the two ends. The CDR3 spans 13 residues. Germline-derived CDR1 and CDR2 are MNHNY and SVGAGI (reference sequence). The CDR3 bases are TGTGCCAGCAGTTCCCAGGCCCAAGAGACCCAGTACTTC. This sequence encodes CASSSQAQETQYF.

Concerning this clone: Compared with germline, one end of the junction differs, possibly owing to a read error. The chain employs TRBV7-7 and TRBJ2-3, with D perhaps matching TRBD2 (5 bases). This CDR3 has 15 amino acids. CDR1 is SSHAT and CDR2 is FNYEAQ in the germline V gene (reference sequence). The CDR3 DNA follows: TGTGCTAGCAGCTTAGCGACAACCAGCACAGATACGCAGTATTTT. This encodes CASSLATTSTDTQYF. Supplemented by reference TRBV7-7 and TRBJ2-3, the full variable domain reads GAGVSQSPRYKVTKRGQDVTLRCDPISSHATLYWYQQALGQGPEFLTYFNYEAQPDKSGLPSDRFSAERPEGSISTLTIQRTEQRDSAMYRCASSLATTSTDTQYFGPGTRLTVL.

The chain has TRBV29-1 and TRBJ1-2; TRBD1 is a possible D gene (5 bases). The V and J ends lost 0 bases and 5 bases respectively, with 16 bases between them. From germline, CDR1 is SQVTM and CDR2 ANQGSEA. The CDR3 has 15 amino acids. This CDR3 reads CSVEDPRRVEYGYTF. The DNA of the CDR3 is TGCAGCGTTGAAGATCCTCGCAGGGTAGAGTATGGCTACACCTTC.

The chain combines TRBV10-3 with TRBJ2-7, with D unresolved. V lost 2 bases and J lost 6, with 14 bases in between. Per the germline V gene, CDR1 is ENHRY and CDR2 is SYGVKD. This CDR3 has 14 residues. The CDR3 sequence: CAISERSAFAEQYF. CDR3 DNA sequence: TGTGCCATCAGTGAGAGGAGTGCCTTCGCCGAGCAGTACTTC.

The chain combines TRBV4-1 with TRBJ2-7; 8 bases map to TRBD1. Germline trimming cut 1 base from V and 1 base from J; bases unmatched to any gene: 6. From germline, CDR1 is MGHRA and CDR2 YSYEKL. The CDR3 spans 16 residues. This CDR3 is CASSQGPGQASYEQYF. As DNA, the CDR3 is TGCGCCAGCAGCCAAGGGCCGGGACAGGCTTCCTACGAGCAGTACTTC.